This TCR beta chain was profiled in a study of cytomegalovirus exposure and HLA in healthy donors. At the level of the study: In terms of ancestry, the Caucasian-associated cluster contained about 81% of the roughly 400 genotyped donors.

A remark on this clone: What it recognizes is unknown.

The primer mix had 60 Vbeta and 13 Jbeta primers. Sequencing was performed with immunoSEQ multiplex PCR; in TCRdb, only in-frame clones are kept and a portion is missing. This listing includes some 200,000 clones. Germline lookup yields CDR1 SQVTM and CDR2 ANQGSEA. The CDR3 runs to 15 residues. V gave up 0 bases and J gave up 3 bases; unmatched junction bases: 2. Findings and limits, study-wide: In all likelihood, a cluster of highly shared sequence variants was a sequencing artifact.

The sequence was obtained from a girl under 10 years old in good health and CMV-seropositive. The specimen sequenced was PBMCs. J is TRBJ2-1 and V is TRBV29-1, with TRBD2 matching over 10 bases. This CDR3 reads CSVEESGRDYNEQFF. The DNA of the CDR3 is TGCAGCGTTGAAGAGAGCGGGAGGGACTACAATGAGCAGTTCTTC.